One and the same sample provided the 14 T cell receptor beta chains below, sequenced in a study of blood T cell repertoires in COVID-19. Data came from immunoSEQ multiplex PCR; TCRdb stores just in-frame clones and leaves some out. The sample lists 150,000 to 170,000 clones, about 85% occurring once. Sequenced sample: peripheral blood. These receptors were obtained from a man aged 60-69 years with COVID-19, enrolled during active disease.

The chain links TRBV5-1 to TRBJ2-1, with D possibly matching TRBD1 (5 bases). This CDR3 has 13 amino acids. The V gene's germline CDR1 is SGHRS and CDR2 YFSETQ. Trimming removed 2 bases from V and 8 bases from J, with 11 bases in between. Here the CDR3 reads CASSFQGLDEQFF. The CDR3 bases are TGCGCCAGCAGCTTTCAGGGCCTCGATGAGCAGTTCTTC.

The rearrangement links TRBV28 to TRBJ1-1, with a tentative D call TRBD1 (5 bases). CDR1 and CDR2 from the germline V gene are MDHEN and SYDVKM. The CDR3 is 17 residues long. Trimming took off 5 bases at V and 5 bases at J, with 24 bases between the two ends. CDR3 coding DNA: TGTGCCAGCAGTCCTTATGGGGCGGGGAGGGGTAGGACTGAAGCTTTCTTT. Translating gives CASSPYGAGRGRTEAFF.

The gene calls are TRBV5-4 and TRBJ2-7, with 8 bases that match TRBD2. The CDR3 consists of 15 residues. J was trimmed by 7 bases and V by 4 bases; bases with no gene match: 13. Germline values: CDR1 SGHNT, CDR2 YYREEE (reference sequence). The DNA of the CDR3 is TGTGCCAGCAGCCTGGCCAATACGGGGGGGCTGGAGCAGTACTTC. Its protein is CASSLANTGGLEQYF.

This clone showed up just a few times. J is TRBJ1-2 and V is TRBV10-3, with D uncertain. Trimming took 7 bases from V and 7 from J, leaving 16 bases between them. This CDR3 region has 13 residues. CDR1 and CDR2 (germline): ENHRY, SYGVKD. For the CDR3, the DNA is TGTGCCATCAATCGACTGGATAACGGTGGCTACACCTTC. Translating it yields CAINRLDNGGYTF.

The CDR3 sequence is CASSQGAGRGSGANVLTF. CDR3 sequence (DNA): TGTGCCAGCAGCCAAGGGGCCGGTCGGGGCTCTGGGGCCAACGTCCTGACTTTC. The V and J genes are TRBV14 and TRBJ2-6; D is possibly TRBD2 (5 bases). V lost 1 base, J lost 0 bases, and 13 bases lay in between. Germline V gene data show CDR1 as SGHDN and CDR2 as FVKESK. This CDR3 has 18 residues.

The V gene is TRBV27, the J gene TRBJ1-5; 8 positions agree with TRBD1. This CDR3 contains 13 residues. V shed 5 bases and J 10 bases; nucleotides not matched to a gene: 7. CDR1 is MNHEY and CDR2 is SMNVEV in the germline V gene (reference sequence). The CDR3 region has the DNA TGTGCCAGCAGTATCGACAGGGGCGGTCCCCAGCATTTT. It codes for CASSIDRGGPQHF.

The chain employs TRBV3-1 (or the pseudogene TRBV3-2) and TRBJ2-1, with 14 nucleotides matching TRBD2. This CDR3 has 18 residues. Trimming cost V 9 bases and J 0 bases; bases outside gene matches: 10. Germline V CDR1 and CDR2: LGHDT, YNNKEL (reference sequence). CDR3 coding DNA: TGTGCCAGAAATTCGACTAGCGGGAGGGAAGACTCCTACAATGAGCAGTTCTTC. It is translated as CARNSTSGREDSYNEQFF.

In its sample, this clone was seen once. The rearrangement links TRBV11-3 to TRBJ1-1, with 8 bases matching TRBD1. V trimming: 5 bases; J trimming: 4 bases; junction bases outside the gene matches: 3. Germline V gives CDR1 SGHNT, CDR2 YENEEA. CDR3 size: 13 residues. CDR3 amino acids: CASSADRVTEAFF. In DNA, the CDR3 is TGTGCCAGCAGCGCGGACAGGGTCACTGAAGCTTTCTTT.

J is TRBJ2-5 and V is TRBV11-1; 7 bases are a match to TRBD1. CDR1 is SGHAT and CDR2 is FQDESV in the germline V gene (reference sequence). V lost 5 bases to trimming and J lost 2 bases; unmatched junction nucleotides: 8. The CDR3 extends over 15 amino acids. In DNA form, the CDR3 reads TGTGCCAGCAGCATCAGTCGGGACAGTCAAGAGACCCAGTACTTC. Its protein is CASSISRDSQETQYF.

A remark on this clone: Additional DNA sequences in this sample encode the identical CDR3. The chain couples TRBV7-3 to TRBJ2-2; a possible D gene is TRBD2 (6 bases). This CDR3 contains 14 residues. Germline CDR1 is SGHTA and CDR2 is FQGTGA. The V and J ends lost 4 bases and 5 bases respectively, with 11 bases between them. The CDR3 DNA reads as TGTGCCAGCAGCTCTGGGGGAGGAACCGGGGAGCTGTTTTTT. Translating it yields CASSSGGGTGELFF.

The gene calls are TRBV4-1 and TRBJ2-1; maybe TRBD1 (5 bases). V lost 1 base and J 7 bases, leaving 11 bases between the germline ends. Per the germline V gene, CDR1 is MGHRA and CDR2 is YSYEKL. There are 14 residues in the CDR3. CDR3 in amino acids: CASSQVGAGNEQFF. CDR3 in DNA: TGCGCCAGCAGCCAAGTAGGGGCCGGGAATGAGCAGTTCTTC.

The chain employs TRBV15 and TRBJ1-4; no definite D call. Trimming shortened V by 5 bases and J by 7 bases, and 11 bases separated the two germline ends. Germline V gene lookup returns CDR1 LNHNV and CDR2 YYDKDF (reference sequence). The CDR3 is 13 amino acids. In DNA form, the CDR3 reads TGTGCCACCAGCCGTACCGGGAGTGAAAAACTGTTTTTT. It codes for CATSRTGSEKLFF. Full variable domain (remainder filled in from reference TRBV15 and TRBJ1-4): DAMVIQNPRYQVTQFGKPVTLSCSQTLNHNVMYWYQQKSSQAPKLLFHYYDKDFNNEADTPDNFQSRRPNTSFCFLDIRSPGLGDTAMYLCATSRTGSEKLFFGSGTQLSVL.

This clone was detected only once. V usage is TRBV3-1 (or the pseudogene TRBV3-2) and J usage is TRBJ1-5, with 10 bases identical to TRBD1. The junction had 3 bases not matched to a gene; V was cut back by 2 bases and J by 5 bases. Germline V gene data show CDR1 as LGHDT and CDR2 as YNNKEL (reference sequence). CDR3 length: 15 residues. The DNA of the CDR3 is TGTGCCAGCAGCCAACGCGGGACAGGGGATCAGCCCCAGCATTTT. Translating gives CASSQRGTGDQPQHF.

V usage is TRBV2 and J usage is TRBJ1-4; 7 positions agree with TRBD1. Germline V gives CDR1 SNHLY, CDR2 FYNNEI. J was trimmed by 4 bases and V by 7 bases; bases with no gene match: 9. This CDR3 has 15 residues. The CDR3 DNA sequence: TGTGCCAGCAAGAGAACAGGGGTTGATAATGAAAAACTGTTTTTT. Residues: CASKRTGVDNEKLFF.